The 5 T cell receptor beta chains given below trace back to one sample, sequenced in a study of human T cells and chemical hapten exposure. Time point noted: patch test 1, 2 weeks after DPC sensitization. Treatment given: therapeutic diphenylcyclopropenone sensitization with weekly scalp DPC. One entry per CDR3 protein results from TCRdb running MiXCR on the RACE reads. The data contain fewer than 95,000 distinct CDR3 sequences, 8% to 11% of them singletons. Sample: whole blood, taken in connection with sensitization to the hapten diphenylcyclopropenone (DPC). These TCRs come from a man aged 35-49 years with alopecia areata. Some clones in this sample may be carry-over from other donors' samples.

This clonotype was detected only a few times. J is TRBJ2-1 and V is TRBV6-5, with 9 bases lining up with TRBD2. Germline-derived CDR1 and CDR2 are MNHEY and SVGAGI. V shed 5 bases, J shed 5 bases, and the junction held 10 bases outside the gene matches. The CDR3 has 16 amino acids. CDR3 sequence reads: CASSPLAGDRDNEQFF. For the CDR3, the DNA is TGTGCCAGCAGTCCGTTAGCGGGAGATAGGGACAATGAGCAGTTCTTC.

In DNA form, the CDR3 reads TGCAGCGTTGATGGACAGGGTGATGAAAAACTGTTTTTT. Translated: CSVDGQGDEKLFF. The rearrangement joins TRBV29-1 to TRBJ1-4; 8 bases fit TRBD1. Germline-derived CDR1 and CDR2 are SQVTM and ANQGSEA. CDR3 length: 13 amino acids. V trimming: 3 bases; J trimming: 6 bases; junction bases outside the gene matches: 3.

V and J are TRBV7-9 and TRBJ2-7; 9 nucleotides agree with TRBD1. The junction had 3 bases not matched to a gene; V was cut back by 3 bases and J by 6 bases. CDR1 and CDR2 from the germline V gene are SEHNR and FQNEAQ (reference sequence). This CDR3 has 13 amino acids. Written as DNA, the CDR3 is TGTGCCAGCAGCTTGGGACAGGGAGGCGAGCAGTACTTC. The encoded protein is CASSLGQGGEQYF. Together with reference TRBV7-9 and TRBJ2-7, the CDR3 gives the full variable domain: DTGVSQNPRHKITKRGQNVTFRCDPISEHNRLYWYRQTLGQGPEFLTYFQNEAQLEKSRLLSDRFSAERPKGSFSTLEIQRTEQGDSAMYLCASSLGQGGEQYFGPGTRLTVT.

This clonotype was recorded at least ten times. This chain joins TRBV6-2 or TRBV6-3 and TRBJ2-7; 10 bases align to TRBD2. The CDR3 sequence is 15 residues long. CDR1 and CDR2 (germline): MNHEY, SVGEGT. V shed 5 bases, J shed 2 bases, and the junction held 6 bases outside the gene matches. The CDR3 spells CASSKDSGRTYEQYV. The CDR3 nucleotides read TGTGCCAGCAGTAAGGATAGCGGGAGGACCTACGAGCAGTACGTC.

This clonotype was counted many times. The chain combines TRBV28 with TRBJ1-5; a weak D match, TRBD1 (6 bases). Trimming removed 5 bases from V and 6 bases from J, with 14 bases in between. The CDR3 has 14 residues. Germline assignment: CDR1 MDHEN and CDR2 SYDVKM. CDR3 in DNA: TGTGCCAGCAGTCGAGGTGGGGGCAGTCAGCCCCAGCATTTT. This codes for CASSRGGGSQPQHF.